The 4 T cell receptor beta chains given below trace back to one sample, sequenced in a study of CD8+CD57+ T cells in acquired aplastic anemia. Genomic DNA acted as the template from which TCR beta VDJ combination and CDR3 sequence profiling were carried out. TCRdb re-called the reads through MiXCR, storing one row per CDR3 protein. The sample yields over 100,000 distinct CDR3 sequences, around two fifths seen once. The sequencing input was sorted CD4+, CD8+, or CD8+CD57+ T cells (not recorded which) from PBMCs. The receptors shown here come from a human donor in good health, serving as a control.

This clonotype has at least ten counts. CDR3 bases: TGCAGTGCTAGTTCTGCGGAGGATGAAAAACTGTTTTTT. Translation: CSASSAEDEKLFF. The gene calls are TRBV20-1 and TRBJ1-4; D ambiguous. V was clipped by 3 bases and J by 6 bases, with 11 bases between them. There are 13 residues in the CDR3. Germline values: CDR1 DFQATT, CDR2 SNEGSKA (reference sequence).

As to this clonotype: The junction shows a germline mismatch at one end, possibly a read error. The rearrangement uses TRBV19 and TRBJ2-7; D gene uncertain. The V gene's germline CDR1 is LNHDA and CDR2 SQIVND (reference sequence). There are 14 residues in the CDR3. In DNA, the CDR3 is TGTGCCAGTAGAGACCCCGGACGCGCCTACGGGCAGTACTTC. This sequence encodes CASRDPGRAYGQYF. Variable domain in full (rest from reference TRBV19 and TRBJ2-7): DGGITQSPKYLFRKEGQNVTLSCEQNLNHDAMYWYRQDPGQGLRLIYYSQIVNDFQKGDIAEGYSVSREKKESFPLTVTSAQKNPTAFYLCASRDPGRAYGQYFGPGTRLTVT.

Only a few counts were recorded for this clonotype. The CDR3 loop reads CASSSGQGGVISYGYTF. CDR3 DNA: TGCGCCAGCAGCTCCGGACAGGGGGGAGTTATTAGCTATGGCTACACCTTC. The rearrangement links TRBV5-1 to TRBJ1-2; 10 nucleotides agree with TRBD1. J was trimmed by 4 bases and V by 3 bases; bases with no gene match: 12. CDR3 length: 17 amino acids. Germline V gene lookup returns CDR1 SGHRS and CDR2 YFSETQ.

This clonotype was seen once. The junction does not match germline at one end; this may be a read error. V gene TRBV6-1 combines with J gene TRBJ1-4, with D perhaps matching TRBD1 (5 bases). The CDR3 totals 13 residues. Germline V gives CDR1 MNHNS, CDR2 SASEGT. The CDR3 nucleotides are TGTGCCAGCAGGAGACAGCTTAATGTAAAACTGTTTTTT. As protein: CASRRQLNVKLFF.